This T cell receptor (beta chain) comes out of a study of T-cell memory formation after mild COVID-19. Notes on this clonotype: Its antigen is currently unknown.

TCR alpha and TCR beta cDNA libraries carrying sample barcodes and UMIs came from 5'RACE with constant-segment primers. TCRdb fed the 5' RACE reads into MiXCR, producing one record per CDR3 protein. The sample yields some 440,000 distinct CDR3 sequences, 25% seen once. Trimming stripped 5 bases from V and 0 bases from J, with 16 bases between. CDR1 MNHEY and CDR2 SMNVEV come from the germline V gene (reference sequence). CDR3 length: 16 amino acids. Notes on the study in general: The study found contracting CD4+ clones mainly in CM and EM and contracting CD8+ clones in EMRA.

This clonotype was obtained from an adult woman who had mild COVID-19 (a few samples of this study predate the infection). Cell type and time point are not known. The rearrangement links TRBV27 to TRBJ1-1; tentatively, D is TRBD1 (6 bases). Sample: PBMCs or a T cell subset sorted from them (not recorded which). CDR3 DNA: TGTGCCAGCAGTAAACTTTTGACAGGCTTGAACACTGAAGCTTTCTTT. Amino acids: CASSKLLTGLNTEAFF.